This TCR beta chain originates from a study of CD8 T cells in Susac syndrome. Study-level results: Peak Susac CD8+ clonal expansion was seen in TEMRA cells and active patients. Susac-specific public clones were found in both the total CD8+ and the CD8+ TEMRA repertoires, with more than 15 in the former and about five in the latter.

Sequencing targeted TCR beta in blood CD8+ and CD4+ T cells. The germline V and J ends were trimmed by 3 bases and 10 bases, with 10 bases remaining between them. This CDR3 has 13 amino acids. Germline-derived CDR1 and CDR2 are MNHEY and SVGAGI. When the RNA was reverse transcribed, random hexamers were used with an input of roughly 0.45 to 1 ug. TCRdb re-analysed the immunoSEQ multiplex PCR reads in MiXCR, keeping a single row per CDR3 protein. The data show 95,000 to 150,000 distinct CDR3 sequences, just under 95% seen once. With respect to this clonotype: The antigen is not known.

The chain has TRBV6-5 and TRBJ1-6; unclear D gene. The sample consisted of CD8+ T cells from PBMCs. This receptor was taken from a human donor with Susac syndrome. The CDR3 DNA reads as TGTGCCAGCAGTTATGGGTCTCCCTCACCCCTCCACTTT. Protein product: CASSYGSPSPLHF.